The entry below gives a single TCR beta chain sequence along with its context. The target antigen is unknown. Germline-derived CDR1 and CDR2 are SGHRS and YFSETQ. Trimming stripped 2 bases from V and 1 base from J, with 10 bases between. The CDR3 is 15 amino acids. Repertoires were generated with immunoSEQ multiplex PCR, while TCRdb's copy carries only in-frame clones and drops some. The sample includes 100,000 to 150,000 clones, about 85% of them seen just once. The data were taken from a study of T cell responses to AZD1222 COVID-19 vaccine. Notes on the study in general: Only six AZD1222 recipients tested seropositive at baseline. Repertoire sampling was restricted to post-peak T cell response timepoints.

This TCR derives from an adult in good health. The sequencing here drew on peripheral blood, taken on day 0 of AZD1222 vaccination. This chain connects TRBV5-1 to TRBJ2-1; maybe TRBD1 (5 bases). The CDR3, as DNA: TGCGCCAGCAGCTTTGGTTCAGGGTCCTACAATGAGCAGTTCTTC. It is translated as CASSFGSGSYNEQFF.